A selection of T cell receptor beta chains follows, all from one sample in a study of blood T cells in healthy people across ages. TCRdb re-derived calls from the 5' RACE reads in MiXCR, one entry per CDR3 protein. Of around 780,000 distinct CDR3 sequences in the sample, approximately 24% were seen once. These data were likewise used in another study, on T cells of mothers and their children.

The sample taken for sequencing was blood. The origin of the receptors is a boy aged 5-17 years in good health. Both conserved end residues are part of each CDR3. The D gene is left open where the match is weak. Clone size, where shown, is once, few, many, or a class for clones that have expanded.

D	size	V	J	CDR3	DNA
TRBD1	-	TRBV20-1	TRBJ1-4	CSARWGDREKLFF	TGCAGTGCTAGATGGGGGGACAGGGAGAAACTGTTTTTT
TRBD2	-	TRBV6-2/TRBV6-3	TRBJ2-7	CASSYSASGSSYEQYF	TGTGCCAGCAGTTACTCGGCTAGCGGGAGCTCCTACGAGCAGTACTTC
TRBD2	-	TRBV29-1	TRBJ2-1	CSVELAGGTRTYNEQFF	TGCAGCGTTGAACTAGCGGGAGGGACTAGGACCTACAATGAGCAGTTCTTC
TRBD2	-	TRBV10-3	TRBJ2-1	CAISESPSGGAINEQFF	TGTGCCATCAGTGAGTCCCCTAGCGGGGGGGCCATAAATGAGCAGTTCTTC
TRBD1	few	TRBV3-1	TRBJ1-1	CASRPTGGQNTEAFF	TGTGCCAGCAGGCCTACAGGGGGCCAAAACACTGAAGCTTTCTTT
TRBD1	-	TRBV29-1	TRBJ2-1	CSVGGQRYNEQFF	TGCAGCGTTGGGGGACAGCGCTACAATGAGCAGTTCTTC
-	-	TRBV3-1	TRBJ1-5	CASSQGHNQPQHF	TGTGCCAGCTCCCAGGGGCACAATCAGCCCCAGCATTTT
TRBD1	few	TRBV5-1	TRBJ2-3	CASSAGGGPDTQYF	TGCGCCAGCAGCGCAGGGGGCGGCCCAGATACGCAGTATTTT
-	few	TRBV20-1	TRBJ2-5	CSAPTTGQETQYF	TGCAGTGCTCCAACGACAGGACAAGAGACCCAGTACTTC
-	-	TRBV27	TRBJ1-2	CASSFFLNSRDGYTF	TGTGCCAGCAGTTTCTTCCTTAACTCCAGGGATGGCTACACCTTC
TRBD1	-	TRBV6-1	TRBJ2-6	CACRARSGTGSAGANVLTF	TGTGCCTGCAGAGCACGTTCCGGGACAGGCTCTGCTGGGGCCAACGTCCTGACTTTC
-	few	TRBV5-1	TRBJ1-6	CASSLVATANSPLHF	TGCGCCAGCAGCTTGGTGGCGACAGCGAATTCACCCCTCCACTTT
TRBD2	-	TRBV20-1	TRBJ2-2	CSARQRGGPRIGELFF	TGCAGTGCTAGACAGCGGGGGGGGCCTCGAATCGGGGAGCTGTTTTTT
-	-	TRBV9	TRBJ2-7	CASSVEGQQNYEQYF	TGTGCCAGCAGCGTAGAGGGCCAACAGAATTACGAGCAGTACTTC
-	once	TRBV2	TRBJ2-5	CASRERPGAQETQYF	TGTGCCAGCAGAGAGCGTCCGGGGGCCCAAGAGACCCAGTACTTC
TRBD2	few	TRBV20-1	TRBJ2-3	CSASRLSGNTDTQYF	TGCAGTGCTAGCCGCCTCAGCGGGAACACAGATACGCAGTATTTT
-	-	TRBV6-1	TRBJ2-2	CASSAQGISGELFF	TGTGCCAGCTCGGCACAGGGCATTAGCGGGGAGCTGTTTTTT
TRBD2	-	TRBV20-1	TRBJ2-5	CSASNPSGETQYF	TGCAGTGCTAGTAACCCTAGCGGGGAGACCCAGTACTTC
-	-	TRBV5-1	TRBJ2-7	CASSLETFTDRGQYF	TGCGCCAGCAGCTTGGAGACCTTCACGGACCGGGGGCAGTACTTC
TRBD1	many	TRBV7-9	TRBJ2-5	CASSSTGGQETQYF	TGTGCCAGCAGCTCAACAGGGGGTCAAGAGACCCAGTACTTC
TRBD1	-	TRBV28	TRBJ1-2	CASSFPGQGPGGYTF	TGTGCCAGCAGTTTCCCCGGACAGGGGCCGGGGGGCTACACCTTC
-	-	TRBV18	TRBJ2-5	CASSPPSRREETQYF	TGTGCCAGCTCACCACCGTCCCGGAGGGAAGAGACCCAGTACTTC
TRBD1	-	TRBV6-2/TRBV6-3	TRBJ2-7	CASSPRPGQGRNEQYF	TGTGCCAGCAGCCCCCGCCCGGGACAGGGTAGGAACGAGCAGTACTTC
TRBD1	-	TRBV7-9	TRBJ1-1	CASSFPVSRTGRNTEAFF	TGTGCCAGCAGCTTCCCGGTTTCGAGGACAGGAAGGAACACTGAAGCTTTCTTT